Each of the 19 T cell receptor beta chains below was sequenced from the same sample in a study of blood T cell repertoires in COVID-19. Clones were read by immunoSEQ multiplex PCR, and TCRdb kept only the in-frame ones, dropping some. Of roughly 330,000 clones detected, around 83% appear once; the ten largest clones hold about 1.2%. Sequenced sample: peripheral blood. The receptors derive from a woman aged 50 to 60 with acute or convalescent COVID-19.

With regard to this clone: Additional DNA sequences in this sample encode the identical CDR3. V is TRBV5-1 and J is TRBJ2-5; 11 positions agree with TRBD2. This CDR3 comprises 15 residues. The germline gives CDR1 SGHRS, CDR2 YFSETQ. Losses at the gene ends were 2 bases for V and 5 bases for J; bases not matched to a gene: 5. CDR3 region: CASSFSGGARETQYF. For the CDR3, the DNA is TGCGCCAGCAGCTTTAGCGGGGGGGCGCGGGAGACCCAGTACTTC.

This clone showed up just once. The genes are TRBV5-6 and TRBJ2-5, with D perhaps TRBD2 (7 bases). V gave up 2 bases and J gave up 5 bases, with 16 bases separating them. The CDR3 is made up of 15 amino acids. Germline lookup yields CDR1 SGHDT and CDR2 YYEEEE. The CDR3 DNA sequence: TGTGCCAGCAGCTTACAGGGCGGGAGCGGGGAGACCCAGTACTTC. Protein product: CASSLQGGSGETQYF.

The table lists this clone with many counts. The chain carries TRBV2 and TRBJ1-2; 10 positions agree with TRBD1. V gave up 4 bases and J gave up 4 bases; unmatched junction bases: 3. Germline-derived CDR1 and CDR2 are SNHLY and FYNNEI. CDR3 length equals 14 residues. The CDR3 loop reads CASSGQGAVYGYTF. The CDR3 nucleotides are TGTGCCAGCAGTGGACAGGGGGCGGTCTATGGCTACACCTTC.

The chain has TRBV9 and TRBJ1-6; 8 bases line up with TRBD1. The trim removed 3 bases at V and 10 bases at J, leaving 12 bases unmatched. Looked up from germline, CDR1 is SGDLS and CDR2 is YYNGEE. The CDR3 extends over 16 amino acids. The chain's CDR3 is CASSAGSGQGESPLHF. For the CDR3, the DNA is TGTGCCAGCAGCGCTGGAAGTGGACAGGGAGAATCACCCCTCCACTTT.

This clone was seen only a few times. This rearrangement joins TRBV10-3 to TRBJ2-5, with a tentative D call TRBD2 (6 bases). CDR1 is ENHRY, CDR2 SYGVKD, per germline. V gave up 5 bases and J gave up 4 bases, with 11 bases separating them. The CDR3 is made up of 13 amino acids. This chain's CDR3 is CAISRGNGETQYF. The DNA for the CDR3 is TGTGCCATCAGTCGGGGGAACGGAGAGACCCAGTACTTC.

This rearrangement joins TRBV27 to TRBJ1-1; tentative D call: TRBD1 (6 bases). The CDR3 has 13 amino acids. CDR1 MNHEY and CDR2 SMNVEV come from the germline V gene (reference sequence). V dropped 3 bases and J dropped 5 bases, with 10 bases sitting between them. DNA of the CDR3: TGTGCCAGCAGTTTGGGGGCCAGGACTGAAGCTTTCTTT. It specifies CASSLGARTEAFF.

The chain links TRBV7-9 to TRBJ1-2; TRBD1 matches at 10 bases. V gave up 3 bases and J gave up 5 bases; unmatched junction bases: 6. This CDR3 comprises 15 residues. Germline V CDR1 and CDR2: SEHNR, FQNEAQ (reference sequence). CDR3 region: CASSFSDRGYYGYTF. CDR3 coding DNA: TGTGCCAGCAGCTTTTCGGACAGGGGGTATTATGGCTACACCTTC.

The chain links TRBV5-1 to TRBJ2-7; D might be TRBD2 (5 bases). Germline assignment: CDR1 SGHRS and CDR2 YFSETQ. Trimming removed 0 bases at V and 3 bases at J, with 10 bases between. The CDR3 consists of 14 residues. CDR3 in amino acids: CASSLGPGSYEQYF. The CDR3 DNA sequence: TGCGCCAGCAGCTTGGGTCCGGGGAGCTACGAGCAGTACTTC.

This chain uses TRBV28 with TRBJ1-2; 7 bases fit TRBD1. The ends lost 5 bases at V and 1 base at J; junction bases unmatched: 7. The CDR3 runs to 15 residues. CDR1 is MDHEN and CDR2 is SYDVKM in the germline V gene. CDR3 protein: CASSQQGSVNYGYTF. The CDR3 nucleotides read TGTGCCAGCAGTCAACAGGGGAGTGTTAACTATGGCTACACCTTC.

The chain has TRBV9 and TRBJ1-2, with 9 positions matching TRBD1. With 3 bases clipped from V and 6 bases from J, the junction kept 12 bases outside the gene matches. Looked up from germline, CDR1 is SGDLS and CDR2 is YYNGEE. There are 16 residues in the CDR3. CDR3 nucleotide sequence: TGTGCCAGCAGCGCAATTTCGGGACAGGGCTCGCATGGCTACACCTTC. This sequence encodes CASSAISGQGSHGYTF.

The chain has TRBV2 and TRBJ2-7; D is uncertain. Trimming removed 4 bases from V and 0 bases from J, with 10 bases in between. CDR3 length equals 14 residues. Germline V gene sequence: CDR1 SNHLY, CDR2 FYNNEI. CDR3 sequence: CASSGQRSSYEQYF. The CDR3 DNA is TGTGCCAGCAGTGGGCAGCGTTCCTCCTACGAGCAGTACTTC.

The chain links TRBV3-1 (or the pseudogene TRBV3-2) to TRBJ1-4; D gene ambiguous. V was clipped by 3 bases and J by 6 bases, with 14 bases between them. Germline V lookup: CDR1 LGHDT, CDR2 YNNKEL (reference sequence). The CDR3 totals 15 residues. CDR3 nucleotides: TGTGCCAGCAGCCATTTTGGGCAGATGGATGAAAAACTGTTTTTT. It is translated as CASSHFGQMDEKLFF.

V is TRBV18 and J is TRBJ1-6; D possibly corresponds to TRBD1 (5 bases). The CDR3 consists of 16 residues. The germline V and J ends were trimmed by 1 base and 5 bases, with 12 bases remaining between them. The germline V gene has CDR1 KGHSH and CDR2 LQKENI. The CDR3 spells CASSPLNLGDNSPLHF. The CDR3 nucleotides are TGTGCCAGCTCACCACTGAACTTAGGGGATAATTCACCCCTCCACTTT.

The V and J genes are TRBV6-5 and TRBJ2-7; TRBD2 matches at 10 bases. The CDR3 totals 13 residues. With 4 bases clipped from V and 10 bases from J, the junction kept 7 bases outside the gene matches. In germline, CDR1 is MNHEY, CDR2 SVGAGI. The CDR3 DNA reads as TGTGCCAGCAGTTCCGGGACTAGCGACCTCCAGTACGTC. Protein product: CASSSGTSDLQYV.

The chain couples TRBV4-1 to TRBJ1-1, with D perhaps TRBD1 (5 bases). This CDR3 comprises 14 residues. Germline V gene data show CDR1 as MGHRA and CDR2 as YSYEKL. V lost 3 bases and J lost 1, with 9 bases in between. The CDR3 region has the DNA TGCGCCAGCAGCCAGGAAAGGGGGAACACTGAAGCTTTCTTT. The encoded protein is CASSQERGNTEAFF.

This chain joins TRBV6-5 and TRBJ2-7; D is possibly TRBD2 (7 bases). The germline V gene has CDR1 MNHEY and CDR2 SVGAGI. The CDR3 is made up of 15 amino acids. Trimming took 6 bases from V and 0 from J, leaving 15 bases between them. In nucleotides, the CDR3 is TGTGCCAGCAGACGGGGGGAGGGGGGCTCCTACGAGCAGTACTTC. Its translation is CASRRGEGGSYEQYF.

The CDR3 loop reads CASSRTADNYGYTF. As DNA, the CDR3 is TGCGCCAGCAGTCGGACAGCCGATAACTATGGCTACACCTTC. This chain joins TRBV10-2 and TRBJ1-2; D may be TRBD1 (6 bases). The germline V gene encodes CDR1 WSHSY and CDR2 SAAADI. Trimming removed 5 bases from V and 1 base from J, with 11 bases in between. The length of the CDR3 is 14 residues.

This clone has only a few counts. This chain joins TRBV28 and TRBJ1-1, with 9 positions matching TRBD1. Germline loops: CDR1 MDHEN, CDR2 SYDVKM. Losses at the gene ends were 6 bases for V and 5 bases for J; bases not matched to a gene: 4. This CDR3 contains 13 residues. CDR3 DNA sequence: TGTGCCAGCAGCACAGGGGGCAGGACTGAAGCTTTCTTT. It specifies CASSTGGRTEAFF. Based on the CDR3 plus reference TRBV28 and TRBJ1-1, the full variable domain is DVKVTQSSRYLVKRTGEKVFLECVQDMDHENMFWYRQDPGLGLRLIYFSYDVKMKEKGDIPEGYSVSREKKERFSLILESASTNQTSMYLCASSTGGRTEAFFGQGTRLTVV.

The rearrangement uses TRBV30 and TRBJ1-3, with a weak D call TRBD1 (5 bases). Germline CDR1 reads GTSNPN; CDR2 reads SVGIG (reference sequence). The CDR3 is 14 amino acids. Between the trimmed V and J ends, which lost 0 bases and 4 bases, there was a span of 10 bases. The CDR3 nucleotides read TGTGCCTGGAGTGTCGGGGGGGACGGAAACACCATATATTTT. Its translation: CAWSVGGDGNTIYF.